This T cell receptor (beta chain) was recorded in a study of early T cells in non-severe SARS-CoV-2 infection. Individual cDNA molecules carried attached unique molecular identifiers. Using its own MiXCR run on the 5' RACE reads, TCRdb lists one record per CDR3 protein. The sample shows fewer than 90,000 distinct CDR3 sequences, around 15% of them seen only once. This clonotype occurred a few times. The CDR3 totals 14 residues. The germline gives CDR1 MGHDK, CDR2 SYGVNS. Trimming removed 7 bases at V and 4 bases at J, with 16 bases between. Sequenced sample: whole blood. J is TRBJ1-1 and V is TRBV25-1; maybe TRBD1 (6 bases). The origin of this receptor is an adult who was a healthcare worker with PCR-confirmed SARS-CoV-2 infection or an uninfected control (not recorded which). This chain's CDR3 is CASTPGGLGTEAFF. Here the CDR3 DNA reads TGTGCCAGCACCCCCGGGGGCTTGGGCACTGAAGCTTTCTTT.